These T cell receptor beta chains were read from a single sample in a study of T cells in Graves' hyperthyroidism and ophthalmopathy. TCRdb re-analysed the multiplex PCR reads in MiXCR, keeping a single row per CDR3 protein. The data show 530,000 or so distinct CDR3 sequences, around 22% seen once. The sequencing sample was made of blood. The receptors shown here come from a young woman with Graves' ophthalmopathy. Each CDR3 is given with its conserved first and last residue. Fields, in order: CDR3 protein, CDR3 DNA, V gene, J gene, clone size, D gene. D genes are given only for firm matches. Size values are once, few and many counts, or a class for expanded clones, and some rows have none.

cdr3_aa: CASGIARNNQPQHF
cdr3_nt: TGTGCTAGTGGCATCGCGCGGAACAATCAGCCCCAGCATTTT
v_call: TRBV12-5
j_call: TRBJ1-5
clone_size: few
d_call: -

cdr3_aa: CSVEDGDRARLNTEAFF
cdr3_nt: TGCAGCGTTGAAGATGGGGACAGGGCCCGGTTGAACACTGAAGCTTTCTTT
v_call: TRBV29-1
j_call: TRBJ1-1
clone_size: -
d_call: TRBD1

cdr3_aa: CASSFNVGRAIGEQYF
cdr3_nt: TGCGCCAGCAGCTTCAACGTCGGCAGGGCCATTGGCGAGCAGTACTTC
v_call: TRBV5-1
j_call: TRBJ2-7
clone_size: many
d_call: -

cdr3_aa: CSARIRQDGNQPQHF
cdr3_nt: TGCAGTGCTAGAATACGGCAGGACGGCAATCAGCCCCAGCATTTT
v_call: TRBV20-1
j_call: TRBJ1-5
clone_size: many
d_call: -

cdr3_aa: CASSDMGPNEAFF
cdr3_nt: TGCGCCAGCAGCGATATGGGACCTAATGAAGCTTTCTTT
v_call: TRBV5-1
j_call: TRBJ1-1
clone_size: many
d_call: -

cdr3_aa: CSAYPQETQYF
cdr3_nt: TGCAGTGCTTACCCCCAAGAGACCCAGTACTTC
v_call: TRBV20-1
j_call: TRBJ2-5
clone_size: many
d_call: -

cdr3_aa: CASSRGLGVGQETQYF
cdr3_nt: TGTGCCAGCAGCCGCGGACTAGGGGTGGGTCAAGAGACCCAGTACTTC
v_call: TRBV7-2
j_call: TRBJ2-5
clone_size: -
d_call: TRBD2

cdr3_aa: CASFPGTGETGELFF
cdr3_nt: TGTGCCAGCTTCCCTGGGACAGGGGAAACCGGGGAGCTGTTTTTT
v_call: TRBV28
j_call: TRBJ2-2
clone_size: few
d_call: TRBD1

cdr3_aa: CASSQEGQGGSYNSPLHF
cdr3_nt: TGCGCCAGCAGCCAAGAAGGGCAGGGGGGCTCCTATAATTCACCCCTCCACTTT
v_call: TRBV4-1
j_call: TRBJ1-6
clone_size: few
d_call: TRBD1

cdr3_aa: CSVEQQGIEETQYF
cdr3_nt: TGCAGCGTTGAACAACAGGGGATAGAAGAGACCCAGTACTTC
v_call: TRBV29-1
j_call: TRBJ2-5
clone_size: many
d_call: TRBD1

cdr3_aa: CASSRSAEGTEAFF
cdr3_nt: TGTGCCAGCAGTCGGTCAGCTGAGGGCACTGAAGCTTTCTTT
v_call: TRBV12-3/TRBV12-4
j_call: TRBJ1-1
clone_size: many
d_call: -

cdr3_aa: CSVSDRSGEAFF
cdr3_nt: TGCAGCGTAAGCGACAGGTCCGGTGAAGCTTTCTTT
v_call: TRBV29-1
j_call: TRBJ1-1
clone_size: many
d_call: -

cdr3_aa: CAWSPSSRDGYTF
cdr3_nt: TGTGCCTGGAGTCCGTCGTCCAGGGATGGCTACACCTTC
v_call: TRBV30
j_call: TRBJ1-2
clone_size: many
d_call: -

cdr3_aa: CASSQAPQGSTEAFF
cdr3_nt: TGCGCCAGCAGCCAAGCTCCTCAGGGGTCCACTGAAGCTTTCTTT
v_call: TRBV4-1
j_call: TRBJ1-1
clone_size: -
d_call: -

cdr3_aa: CASSTDTIGLQQYF
cdr3_nt: TGTGCCAGCAGTACAGACACCATAGGACTCCAGCAGTACTTC
v_call: TRBV7-2
j_call: TRBJ2-7
clone_size: -
d_call: -

cdr3_aa: CASSYLPVVRPDAFF
cdr3_nt: TGTGCCAGCAGTTATCTCCCAGTCGTGAGACCTGACGCTTTCTTT
v_call: TRBV12-3/TRBV12-4
j_call: TRBJ1-1
clone_size: once
d_call: -

cdr3_aa: CASSLTSGGRAETQYF
cdr3_nt: TGTGCCAGTAGTCTGACTAGCGGGGGGCGGGCGGAGACCCAGTACTTC
v_call: TRBV19
j_call: TRBJ2-5
clone_size: many
d_call: TRBD2

cdr3_aa: CSARTGFQPQHF
cdr3_nt: TGCAGTGCTAGAACAGGGTTTCAGCCCCAGCATTTT
v_call: TRBV20-1
j_call: TRBJ1-5
clone_size: many
d_call: -

cdr3_aa: CASSAGDRGTGNQPQHF
cdr3_nt: TGTGCCAGCAGCGCGGGGGACAGGGGGACAGGTAATCAGCCCCAGCATTTT
v_call: TRBV9
j_call: TRBJ1-5
clone_size: -
d_call: TRBD1

cdr3_aa: CASSPSGGAITGELFF
cdr3_nt: TGTGCCAGCAGCCCCAGCGGGGGGGCTATCACCGGGGAGCTGTTTTTT
v_call: TRBV9
j_call: TRBJ2-2
clone_size: -
d_call: TRBD2

cdr3_aa: CASSPEVQETQYF
cdr3_nt: TGTGCCAGCAGCCCAGAGGTGCAAGAGACCCAGTACTTC
v_call: TRBV3-1
j_call: TRBJ2-5
clone_size: many
d_call: -

cdr3_aa: CASSLSVRYFSEQFF
cdr3_nt: TGTGCCAGCAGCTTGTCGGTCCGCTACTTCAGTGAGCAGTTCTTC
v_call: TRBV5-4
j_call: TRBJ2-1
clone_size: -
d_call: -

cdr3_aa: CATSDLTGVRSGELFF
cdr3_nt: TGTGCCACCAGTGATTTGACGGGTGTGCGATCCGGGGAGCTGTTTTTT
v_call: TRBV24-1
j_call: TRBJ2-2
clone_size: many
d_call: -

cdr3_aa: CSARDQKGVSNQPQHF
cdr3_nt: TGCAGTGCTAGAGATCAGAAGGGGGTGAGCAATCAGCCCCAGCATTTT
v_call: TRBV20-1
j_call: TRBJ1-5
clone_size: -
d_call: -